The TCR beta chain under discussion was sequenced for a study of shared clonotypes between healthy human individuals. Overall study findings and caveats: Large sequencing depth failed to make sorted-subset sequencing complete, rarefaction showed. Only blood samples were collected, and tissue repertoires likely differ.

This CDR3 is 18 amino acids long. V lost 1 base, J lost 0 bases, and 9 bases stayed unmatched. Germline CDR1 SGHAT, CDR2 FQNNGV. Naivety among CD8 cells was defined by CD45RO negativity and positive CCR7 selection, thereby excluding terminally differentiated effector memory CD45RA+ cells. Comments on this clone: Its antigen remains unknown.

Over several immunoSEQ plates, each subset's genomic DNA was distributed in even portions. The authors loaded 200 ng DNA, around 30,000 T cell genomes, into sorted-subset replicate PCRs. Repertoires were generated with immunoSEQ multiplex PCR, while TCRdb's copy carries only in-frame clones and drops some. The table shows about 820,000 clones, with more than 85% occurring only once. Sequencing used naive CD8+ T cells sorted from blood. This sequence was found in a man in his thirties or forties in good health. J is TRBJ2-1 and V is TRBV11-2, with TRBD1 matching 7 bases. CDR3 amino acids: CASSLGTTGASSYNEQFF. DNA for the CDR3: TGTGCCAGCAGCTTAGGAACCACAGGGGCGAGCTCCTACAATGAGCAGTTCTTC.